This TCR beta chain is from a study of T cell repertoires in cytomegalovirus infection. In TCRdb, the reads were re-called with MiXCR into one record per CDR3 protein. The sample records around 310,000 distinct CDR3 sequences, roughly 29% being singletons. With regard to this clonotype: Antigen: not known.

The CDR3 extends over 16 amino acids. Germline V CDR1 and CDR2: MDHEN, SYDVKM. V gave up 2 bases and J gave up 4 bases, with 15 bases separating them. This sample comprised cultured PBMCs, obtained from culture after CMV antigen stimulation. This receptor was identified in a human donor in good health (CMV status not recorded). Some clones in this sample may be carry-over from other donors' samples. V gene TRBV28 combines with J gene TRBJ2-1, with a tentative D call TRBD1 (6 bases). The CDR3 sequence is CASSLRDNHPYNEQFF. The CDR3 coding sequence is TGTGCCAGCAGTTTACGGGACAACCACCCATACAATGAGCAGTTCTTC.